Here is one T cell receptor (beta chain) with its context. Its antigen remains unidentified. The data were obtained in a study of graft-versus-host responses after intestinal transplantation. As for the study in general: Every one of the recipients received anti-thymocyte globulin induction and afterwards took tacrolimus and steroids for approximately 3 years.

Study-level findings and limits: The authors found GvH clones in recipient marrow, some appearing first in ileum or blood. Subjects displaying graft-donor T cell macrochimerism possessed elevated graft-versus-host to host-versus-graft clonal ratios inside allografts.

Germline-derived CDR1 and CDR2 are MGHRA and YSYEKL. Trimming removed 5 bases at V and 3 bases at J, with 13 bases between. The CDR3 is 14 residues long. The method was immunoSEQ multiplex PCR; TCRdb's version includes in-frame clones alone and lacks a portion of them. The data contain around 30,000 clones, about three quarters of them singletons. The starting material, graft tissue, was processed to release intraepithelial and lamina propria lymphocytes. This receptor was identified in a human patient who received an intestinal transplant, so some T cells may come from the graft donor. V gene TRBV4-1 combines with J gene TRBJ1-1; tentative D call: TRBD1 (5 bases). The source was ileum tissue, collected 98 days after intestinal transplantation. In nucleotides, the CDR3 is TGCGCCAGCAGCGCACAGAGGGGATACACTGAAGCTTTCTTT. It yields the protein CASSAQRGYTEAFF.